One and the same sample provided the 10 T cell receptor beta chains below, sequenced in a study of T cell changes during pregnancy in multiple sclerosis. Profiling relied on immunoSEQ multiplex PCR, and the TCRdb table lists in-frame clones only, not all of them. This table has over 40,000 clones, 92% appearing once. The starting material was CD4+ T cells from peripheral blood mononuclear cells, obtained in the second trimester of pregnancy. The origin of the receptors is a female donor with multiple sclerosis, enrolled in a pregnancy study.

The chain is built from TRBV18 and TRBJ1-4, with D perhaps TRBD1 (5 bases). V lost 5 bases, J lost 4 bases, and 17 bases lay in between. CDR1 and CDR2 (germline): KGHSH, LQKENI. The CDR3 loop spans 16 amino acids. CDR3 sequence (DNA): TGTGCCAGCTCATCATACAGTCAGGGCGTTAATGAAAAACTGTTTTTT. Amino acids: CASSSYSQGVNEKLFF.

The gene calls are TRBV19 and TRBJ1-6; D may be TRBD1 (6 bases). Deletions cut 3 bases from V and 0 bases from J, with 9 bases between. From germline, CDR1 is LNHDA and CDR2 SQIVND (reference sequence). The CDR3 totals 16 residues. This chain's CDR3 is CASSIDRSSYNSPLHF. CDR3 DNA: TGTGCCAGTAGTATCGACAGGAGCTCCTATAATTCACCCCTCCACTTT.

The genes are TRBV9 and TRBJ2-3, with D perhaps matching TRBD2 (6 bases). This CDR3 region has 15 residues. CDR1 is SGDLS, CDR2 YYNGEE, per germline. The ends were cut back, 2 bases at V and 6 bases at J, with 16 bases in the middle. CDR3 nucleotides: TGTGCCAGCAGCGTTTCTGCGGGGCGACTGGATACGCAGTATTTT. Translating gives CASSVSAGRLDTQYF.

CDR3 bases: TGTGCCACAAGACAGGGCAGAGGGTACCAAGAGACCCAGTACTTC. As protein: CATRQGRGYQETQYF. The chain recombines TRBV10-3 with TRBJ2-5, with 7 bases matching TRBD1. The V gene's germline CDR1 is ENHRY and CDR2 SYGVKD. The length of the CDR3 is 15 residues. V dropped 10 bases and J dropped 0; count of bases not matched to a gene: 11.

The chain links TRBV7-9 to TRBJ1-2; 10 nucleotides match TRBD1. The CDR3 totals 16 residues. J gave up 4 bases and V 5 bases, and 10 bases lay outside the gene matches. Germline lookup yields CDR1 SEHNR and CDR2 FQNEAQ (reference sequence). This CDR3 is CASSHQDRGGLYGYTF. The CDR3 DNA is TGTGCCAGCAGCCACCAGGACAGGGGGGGACTCTATGGCTACACCTTC.

This sequence joins TRBV6-6 and TRBJ2-7; D is unclear. The ends were cut back, 8 bases at V and 3 bases at J, with 5 bases in the middle. The CDR3 has 10 residues. Germline CDR1 MNHNY, CDR2 SVGAGI (reference sequence). The DNA of the CDR3 is TGTGCCAGCGACTTCTACGAGCAGTACTTC. Translating it yields CASDFYEQYF.

V is TRBV5-1 and J is TRBJ2-7; the match to TRBD1 covers 10 bases. Germline values: CDR1 SGHRS, CDR2 YFSETQ. The J segment lost 1 base and the V segment lost 5 bases, leaving 12 bases of the junction unmatched. This CDR3 has 17 residues. CDR3 in amino acids: CASRPGTGVGSSYEQYF. Written as DNA, the CDR3 is TGCGCCAGCAGACCCGGGACAGGGGTCGGATCGTCCTACGAGCAGTACTTC.

This rearrangement joins TRBV10-2 to TRBJ1-4; 7 bases map to TRBD1. V was clipped by 8 bases and J by 5 bases; unmatched bases: 8. Germline CDR1 and CDR2: WSHSY and SAAADI. This CDR3 is 14 amino acids long. The CDR3 region has the DNA TGCGCCAGCGGGGCCGGACAGGCGAATGAAAAACTGTTTTTT. Protein: CASGAGQANEKLFF.

V and J are TRBV6-1 and TRBJ2-3; possibly TRBD1 for D (5 bases). CDR1 is MNHNS and CDR2 is SASEGT in the germline V gene. Between the trimmed V and J ends, which lost 2 bases and 6 bases, there was a span of 12 bases. The CDR3 contains 14 residues. Here the CDR3 reads CASSENAGWDTQYF. The CDR3 DNA reads as TGTGCCAGCAGTGAAAATGCAGGGTGGGATACGCAGTATTTT.

V and J are TRBV12-5 and TRBJ1-2; D might be TRBD1 (6 bases). This CDR3 region has 13 residues. Germline CDR1 is LGHNT and CDR2 is FRNRAP. V gave up 4 bases and J gave up 8 bases, with 14 bases separating them. This CDR3 is CASGWDTANGYTF. CDR3 coding DNA: TGTGCTAGTGGTTGGGACACCGCGAACGGCTACACCTTC.